The T cell receptor (beta chain) described here comes from a study of T-cell reconstitution after alpha-beta-depleted transplantation in children (dated by TCRdb to about 2016). With respect to the entire study: The study quantitatively tracked T-cell immune reconstitution after TCRalphabeta/CD19-depleted allogeneic hematopoietic cell transplantation in children using TCR repertoire profiling.

Worth noting for this clonotype: Its antigen is not yet known. Base qualities were left out, and no much larger clone turns up one base away.

Summary of the overall study and its limitations: The high TCRbeta diversity at day 60 in some patients was ascribed to recipient T cells and intrathymic progenitors that had survived conditioning. About two months after transplant, the apparently early recovery of alphabetaT-cell counts reportedly depended on just several hundred clones that had expanded rapidly and came from non-depleted graft cells. The frequencies of hyperexpanded clones fell over the following months, and after one year, T-cell counts and TCRbeta diversity were mostly attributed to newly produced T cells.

Library construction relied on PCR. TCRdb lists the instrument as Illumina HiSeq 2500. Molecular barcoding was employed in the preparation of TCR libraries, with unique molecular identifiers being used to normalize TCRbeta repertoire quantification. TCRdb trimmed public reads at Q25 via fastp, called clones via MiXCR and kept in-frame beta chains. Rows are unified per CDR3 protein, each entry keeping the most common DNA and genes. This sample holds hundreds of thousands of distinct CDR3 sequences; 17% were observed only once. The ten largest clones add up to 43% of the sample. The treatment or condition label corresponds to: allogeneic hematopoietic cell transplantation with graft depleted of TCRalphabeta T cells and CD19 B cells. The children who served as transplant recipients had been given grafts of TCRalphabeta/CD19-depleted allogeneic hematopoietic cells. The receptor's source is a male patient aged 2-15 years who had a stem cell transplant for acute lymphoblastic leukemia, so the T cells may come from the graft donor. Material: PBMCs, mostly from graft donor cells, obtained 360 days after TCRalphabeta/CD19-depleted stem cell transplant.

The CDR3 amino acid sequence is: CASARQSFSGANVLTF. In nucleotides, the sequence is TGCGCCAGCGCTAGACAGAGCTTCTCTGGGGCCAACGTCCTGACTTTC. Here the chain combines TRBV5-1 and TRBJ2-6; TRBD1 could be the D gene, as 5 bases match. V is clipped by 7 bases and J by 0 bases, and the sequence between their germline boundaries is 14 bases long. Inclusive of the bounding cysteine and phenylalanine, the CDR3 is 16 residues long. Only the CDR3 portion is preserved as DNA: 48 bases, with reading frame beginning at the first base. Looking up the germline V gene yields CDR1 SGHRS and CDR2 YFSETQ.